One sample yielded the 10 T cell receptor beta chains listed below, sequenced in a study of blood T cells in healthy people across ages. A J-beta primer mix and a sample-barcoded 5' primer were used in a second PCR of about 7 to 11 cycles. TCRdb re-called the 5' RACE reads with MiXCR, one entry per CDR3 protein. This table has roughly 900,000 distinct CDR3 sequences, about 30% appearing once. Sequencing was carried out using blood. The origin of the receptors is a woman of 80 years or more in good health.

At least ten counts were recorded for this clonotype. J is TRBJ2-7 and V is TRBV12-3 or TRBV12-4; TRBD1 is a possible D gene (6 bases). V was cut by 2 bases and J by 6 bases, with 11 bases left in between. This CDR3 has 13 residues. The CDR3 region is CASSLSRGGEQYF. The CDR3 coding sequence is TGTGCCAGCAGTTTATCCAGGGGTGGCGAGCAGTACTTC.

Of note for this clonotype: Possible read error: a much larger clone is one base away. The V call is TRBV10-3, the J call TRBJ2-1, with TRBD1 matching over 7 bases. J gave up 12 bases and V 4 bases, and 12 bases lay outside the gene matches. Germline-derived CDR1 and CDR2 are ENHRY and SYGVKD. The CDR3 has 14 residues. CDR3 DNA sequence: TGTGCCATCAGTGGGACAGGCTCTCCCGGTTGGCAGTTCTTC. Encoded protein: CAISGTGSPGWQFF.

Turning to this clonotype: A single base separates this from a much larger clone, so it may be a read error. This rearrangement joins TRBV5-1 to TRBJ2-1; either TRBD1 or TRBD2 may fit D (6 bases each). The CDR3 spans 17 residues. Trimming left V 5 bases short and J 9 bases short, with 27 bases between. The germline V gene has CDR1 SGHRS and CDR2 YFSETQ. CDR3 sequence reads: CASSFPTGAILQGEQFF. DNA of the CDR3: TGCGCCAGCAGTTTCCCCACGGGGGCAATCTTACAGGGTGAGCAGTTCTTC.

This chain connects TRBV7-2 to TRBJ2-3, with D tentatively TRBD2 (6 bases). Trimming took 2 bases from V and 8 from J, leaving 11 bases between them. This CDR3 is 13 amino acids long. CDR1 is SGHTA, CDR2 FQGNSA, per germline. The CDR3 nucleotides are TGTGCCAGCAGCTTATCGGCGCGGGGTACGCAGTATTTT. This codes for CASSLSARGTQYF.

This clonotype showed up many times. The rearrangement uses TRBV24-1 and TRBJ2-7; D is ambiguous. The V end lost 1 base, the J end lost 0 bases, and 12 bases lay between the germline ends. The CDR3 loop spans 16 amino acids. CDR1 KGHDR and CDR2 SFDVKD come from the germline V gene. This chain's CDR3 is CATSDFGRNSSYEQYF. The CDR3 DNA is TGTGCCACCAGTGATTTTGGTCGCAATAGCTCCTACGAGCAGTACTTC.

At least ten counts were recorded for this clonotype. The V and J genes are TRBV20-1 and TRBJ2-7, with D perhaps TRBD1 (5 bases). Germline CDR1 DFQATT, CDR2 SNEGSKA (reference sequence). The V gene lost 7 bases and the J gene lost 3 bases, with 10 bases spanning the gap. This CDR3 comprises 11 residues. The CDR3 nucleotides are TGCAGTGGAGAACAGGTCTACGAGCAGTACTTC. This encodes CSGEQVYEQYF.

This clonotype came up many times. V gene TRBV10-2 combines with J gene TRBJ2-1; TRBD2 is a possible D gene (6 bases). V lost 6 bases and J 8 bases, leaving 14 bases between the germline ends. The CDR3 has 13 amino acids. Germline lookup yields CDR1 WSHSY and CDR2 SAAADI. The CDR3 protein is CASRTSSGDEQFF. CDR3 DNA sequence: TGCGCCAGCAGGACTAGTAGCGGAGATGAGCAGTTCTTC.

The chain's CDR3 is CASSRARPNTEAFF. The CDR3 DNA is TGTGCCAGCAGCAGGGCCCGCCCGAACACTGAAGCTTTCTTT. This chain connects TRBV11-1 to TRBJ1-1, with D unresolved. V lost 5 bases, J lost 1 base, and 11 bases lay in between. The germline V gene has CDR1 SGHAT and CDR2 FQDESV (reference sequence). CDR3 length: 14 amino acids.

This chain joins TRBV12-3 or TRBV12-4 and TRBJ1-1; no clear D gene. The V end lost 2 bases, the J end lost 4 bases, and 11 bases lay between the germline ends. The CDR3 spans 14 residues. The CDR3 bases are TGTGCCAGCAGTTTATCGGGGAGGGTCACTGAAGCTTTCTTT. Amino acid sequence: CASSLSGRVTEAFF.

This clonotype was recorded at least ten times. The chain employs TRBV5-1 and TRBJ2-3; 9 bases match TRBD1. After removal of 6 bases from V and 3 bases from J, the junction contained 5 bases not matched to a gene. Germline values: CDR1 SGHRS, CDR2 YFSETQ. The CDR3 is 14 residues long. CDR3 nucleotides: TGCGCCAGCAAGGGACAGGGCGTAACAGATACGCAGTATTTT. Its translation is CASKGQGVTDTQYF. The entire variable domain, with the rest obtained from reference TRBV5-1 and TRBJ2-3, is as follows: KAGVTQTPRYLIKTRGQQVTLSCSPISGHRSVSWYQQTPGQGLQFLFEYFSETQRNKGNFPGRFSGRQFSNSRSEMNVSTLELGDSALYLCASKGQGVTDTQYFGPGTRLTVL.